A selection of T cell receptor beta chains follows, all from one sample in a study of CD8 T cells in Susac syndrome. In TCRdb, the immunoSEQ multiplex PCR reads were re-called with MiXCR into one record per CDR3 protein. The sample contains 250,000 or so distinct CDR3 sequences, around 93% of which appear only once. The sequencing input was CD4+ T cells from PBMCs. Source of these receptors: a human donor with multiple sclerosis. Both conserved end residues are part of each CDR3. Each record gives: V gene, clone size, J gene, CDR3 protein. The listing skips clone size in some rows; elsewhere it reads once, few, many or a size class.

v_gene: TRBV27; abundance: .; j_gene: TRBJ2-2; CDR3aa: CASKRTQGAAGELFF
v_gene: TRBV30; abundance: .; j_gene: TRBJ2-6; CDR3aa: CALNTPGLSSGANVLTF
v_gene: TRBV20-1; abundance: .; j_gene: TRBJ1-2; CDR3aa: CSARDGRGADYGYTF
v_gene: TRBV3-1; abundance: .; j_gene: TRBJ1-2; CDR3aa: CASSQDGVLGGERYTF
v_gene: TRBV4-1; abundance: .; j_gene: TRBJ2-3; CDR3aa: CASSQAGTRGDTQYF
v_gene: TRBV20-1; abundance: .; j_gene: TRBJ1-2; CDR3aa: CSAPETDNYGYTF
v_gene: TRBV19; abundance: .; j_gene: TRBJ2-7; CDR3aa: CASSINGPYEQYF
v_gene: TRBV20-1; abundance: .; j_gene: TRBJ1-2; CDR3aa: CSARPPGTQDGYTF
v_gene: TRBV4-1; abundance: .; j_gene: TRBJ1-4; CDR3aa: CASSQVPTNEKLFF
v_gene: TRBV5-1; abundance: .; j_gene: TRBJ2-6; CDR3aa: CASSLRSIQELGANVLTF
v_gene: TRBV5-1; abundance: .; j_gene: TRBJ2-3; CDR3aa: CASSLGLATQGADTQYF
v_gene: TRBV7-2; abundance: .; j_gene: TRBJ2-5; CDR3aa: CASSLVLRAQETQYF
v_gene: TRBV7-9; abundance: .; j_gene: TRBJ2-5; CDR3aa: CASSRDNAETQYF
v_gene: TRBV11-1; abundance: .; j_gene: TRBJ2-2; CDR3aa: CASSLGQRGPGSTGELFF
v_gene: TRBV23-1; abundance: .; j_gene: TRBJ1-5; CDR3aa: CASVGTQIEHF
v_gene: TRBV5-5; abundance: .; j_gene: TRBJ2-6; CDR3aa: CASSPLGTGIPSSGANVLTF
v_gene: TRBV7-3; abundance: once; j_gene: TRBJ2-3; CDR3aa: CASSLTASGATDTQYF
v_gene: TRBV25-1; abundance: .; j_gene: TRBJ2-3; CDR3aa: CASSEPGPKNTQYF
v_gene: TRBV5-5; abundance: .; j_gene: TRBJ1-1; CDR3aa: CASTLGLGTEAFF
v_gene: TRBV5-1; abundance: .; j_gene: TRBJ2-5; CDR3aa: CASSLAAETQYF
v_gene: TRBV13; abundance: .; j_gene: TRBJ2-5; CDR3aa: CASSSYQGRETQYF
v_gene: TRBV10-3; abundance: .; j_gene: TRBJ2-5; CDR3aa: CAISARFSGEETQYF
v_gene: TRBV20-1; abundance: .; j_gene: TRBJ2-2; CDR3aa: CSASQGAVNTGELFF
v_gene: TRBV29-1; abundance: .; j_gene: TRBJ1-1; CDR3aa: CSVLLQANTEAFF
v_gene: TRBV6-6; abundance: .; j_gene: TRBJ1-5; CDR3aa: CASSYESNQPQHF
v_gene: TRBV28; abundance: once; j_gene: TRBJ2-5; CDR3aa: CASSLYGGSGETQYF
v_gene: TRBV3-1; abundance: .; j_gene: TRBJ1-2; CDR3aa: CASSQESPTSLTKVHYGYTF
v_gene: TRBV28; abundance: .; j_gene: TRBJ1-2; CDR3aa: CASSWGQASMSGGYTF
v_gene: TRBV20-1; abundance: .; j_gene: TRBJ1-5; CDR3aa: CSARAGGGQPQHF
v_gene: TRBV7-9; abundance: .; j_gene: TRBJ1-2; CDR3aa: CASSLEAAGYGYTF
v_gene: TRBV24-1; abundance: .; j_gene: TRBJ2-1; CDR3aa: CATSDIGTGQLLYNEQFF
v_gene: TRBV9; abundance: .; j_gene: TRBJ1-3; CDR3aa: CASSVQGNGNTIYF
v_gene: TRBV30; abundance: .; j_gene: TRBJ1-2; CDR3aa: CAWRGRGYGYTF
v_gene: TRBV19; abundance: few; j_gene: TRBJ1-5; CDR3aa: CASSTRNQPQHF
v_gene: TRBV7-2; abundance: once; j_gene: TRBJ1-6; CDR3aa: CASSPGPGGNSPLHF
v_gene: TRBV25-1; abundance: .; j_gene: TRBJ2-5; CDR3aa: CASSALWGADMGETQYF
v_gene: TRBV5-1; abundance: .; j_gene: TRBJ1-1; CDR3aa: CASSLGGPLLHTEAFF
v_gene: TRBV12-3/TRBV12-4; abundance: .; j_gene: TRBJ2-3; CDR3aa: CASSRDRTSTDTQYF
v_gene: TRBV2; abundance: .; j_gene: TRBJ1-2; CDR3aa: CASKSDRLGYGYTF
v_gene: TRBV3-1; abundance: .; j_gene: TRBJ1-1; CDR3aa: CASSQLRGMNTEAFF
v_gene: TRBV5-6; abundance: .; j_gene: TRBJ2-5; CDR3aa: CASSLDGGLGTQYF
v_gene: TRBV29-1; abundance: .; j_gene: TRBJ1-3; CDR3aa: CSVGSGAGNTIYF
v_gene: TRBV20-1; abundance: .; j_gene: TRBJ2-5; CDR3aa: CSARVASGSQETQYF
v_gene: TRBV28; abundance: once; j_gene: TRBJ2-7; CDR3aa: CASRRRDTYEQYF
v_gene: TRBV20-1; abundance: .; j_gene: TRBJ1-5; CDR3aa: CSARDSGAKRFNQPQHF
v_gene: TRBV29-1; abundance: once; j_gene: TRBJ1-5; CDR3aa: CSVARDGNQPQHF
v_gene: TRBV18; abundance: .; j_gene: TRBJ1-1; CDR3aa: CASSPYLGTANTEAFF
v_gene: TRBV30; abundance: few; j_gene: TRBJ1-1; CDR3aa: CAWRPGTGGARGEAFF
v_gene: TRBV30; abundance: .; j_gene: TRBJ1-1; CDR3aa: CAWSPRGAEAFF
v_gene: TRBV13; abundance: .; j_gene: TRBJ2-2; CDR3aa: CASSFGSPSGELFF
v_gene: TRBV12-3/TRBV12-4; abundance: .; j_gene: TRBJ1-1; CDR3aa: CASSLLQPGTEAFF
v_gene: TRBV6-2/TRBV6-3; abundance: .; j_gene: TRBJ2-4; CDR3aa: CASGIPGQGAAKNIQYF
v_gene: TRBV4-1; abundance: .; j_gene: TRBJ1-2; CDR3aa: CASSQDDRGQDTF